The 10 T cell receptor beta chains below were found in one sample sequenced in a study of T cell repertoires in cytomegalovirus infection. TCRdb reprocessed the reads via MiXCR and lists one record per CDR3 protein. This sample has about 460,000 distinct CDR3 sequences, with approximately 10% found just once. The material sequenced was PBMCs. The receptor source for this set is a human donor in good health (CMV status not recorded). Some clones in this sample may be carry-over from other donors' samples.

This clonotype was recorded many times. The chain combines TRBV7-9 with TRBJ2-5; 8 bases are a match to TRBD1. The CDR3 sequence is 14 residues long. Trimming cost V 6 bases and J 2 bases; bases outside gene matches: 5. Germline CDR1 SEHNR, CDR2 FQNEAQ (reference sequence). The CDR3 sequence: CASREQGAQETQYF. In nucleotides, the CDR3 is TGTGCCAGCAGGGAGCAGGGGGCTCAAGAGACCCAGTACTTC.

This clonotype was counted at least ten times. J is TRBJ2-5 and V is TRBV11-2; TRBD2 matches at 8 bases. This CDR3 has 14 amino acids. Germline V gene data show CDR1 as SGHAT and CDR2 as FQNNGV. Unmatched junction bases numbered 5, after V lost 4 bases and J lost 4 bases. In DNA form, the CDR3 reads TGTGCCAGCAGCTCGGGGGGGTTGAGAGAGACCCAGTACTTC. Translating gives CASSSGGLRETQYF.

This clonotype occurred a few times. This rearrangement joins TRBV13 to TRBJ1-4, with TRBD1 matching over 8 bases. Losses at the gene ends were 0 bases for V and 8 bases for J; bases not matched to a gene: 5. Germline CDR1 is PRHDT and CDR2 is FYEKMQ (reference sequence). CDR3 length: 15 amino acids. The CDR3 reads CASSLGGTGGEKLFF. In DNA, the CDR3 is TGTGCCAGCAGCTTAGGAGGGACAGGAGGGGAAAAACTGTTTTTT.

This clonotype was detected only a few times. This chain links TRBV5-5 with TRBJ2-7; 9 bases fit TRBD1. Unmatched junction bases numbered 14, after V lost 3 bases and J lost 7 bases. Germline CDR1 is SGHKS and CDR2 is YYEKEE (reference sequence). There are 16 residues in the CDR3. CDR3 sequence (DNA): TGTGCCAGCAGCTCCCAAGGACAGGGGCTTATGAGTGAGCAGTACTTC. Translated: CASSSQGQGLMSEQYF.

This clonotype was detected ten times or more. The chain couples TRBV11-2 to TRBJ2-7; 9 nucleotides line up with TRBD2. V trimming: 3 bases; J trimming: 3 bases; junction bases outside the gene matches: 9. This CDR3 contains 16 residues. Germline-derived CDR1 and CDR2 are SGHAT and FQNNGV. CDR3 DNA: TGTGCCAGCAGCTTTTGGCCTCGCGGGGGGGGCTACGAGCAGTACTTC. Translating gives CASSFWPRGGGYEQYF.

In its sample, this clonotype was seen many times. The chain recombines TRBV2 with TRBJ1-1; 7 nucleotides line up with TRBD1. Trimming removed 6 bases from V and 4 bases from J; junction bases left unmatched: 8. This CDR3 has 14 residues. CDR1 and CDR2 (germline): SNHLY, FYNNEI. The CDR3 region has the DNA TGTGCCAGCAGATCTTCAGGGGGGGTCACTGAAGCTTTCTTT. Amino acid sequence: CASRSSGGVTEAFF.

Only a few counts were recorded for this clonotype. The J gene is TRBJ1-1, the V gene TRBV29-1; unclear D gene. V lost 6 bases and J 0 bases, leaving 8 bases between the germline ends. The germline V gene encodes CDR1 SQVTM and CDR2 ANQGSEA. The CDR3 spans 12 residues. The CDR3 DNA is TGCAGCGTGCGGCCGGTGAACACTGAAGCTTTCTTT. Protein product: CSVRPVNTEAFF.

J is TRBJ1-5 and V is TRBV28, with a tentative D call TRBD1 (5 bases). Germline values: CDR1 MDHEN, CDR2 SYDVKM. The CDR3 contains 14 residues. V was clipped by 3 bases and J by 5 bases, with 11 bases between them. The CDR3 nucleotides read TGTGCCAGCAGTTTGGGCAGGGCGGATCAGCCCCAGCATTTT. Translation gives CASSLGRADQPQHF.

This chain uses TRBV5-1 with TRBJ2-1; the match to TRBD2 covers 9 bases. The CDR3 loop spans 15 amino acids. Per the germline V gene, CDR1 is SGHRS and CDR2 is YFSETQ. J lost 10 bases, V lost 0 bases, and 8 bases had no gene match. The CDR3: CASSLVVAGEGEQFF. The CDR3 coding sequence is TGCGCCAGCAGCTTGGTGGTAGCGGGAGAAGGAGAGCAGTTCTTC.

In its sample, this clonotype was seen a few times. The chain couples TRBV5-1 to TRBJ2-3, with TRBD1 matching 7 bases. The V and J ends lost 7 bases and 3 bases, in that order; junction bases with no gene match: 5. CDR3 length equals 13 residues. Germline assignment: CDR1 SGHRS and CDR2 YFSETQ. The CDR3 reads CASAQGDTDTQYF. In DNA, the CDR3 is TGCGCCAGCGCCCAGGGGGATACAGATACGCAGTATTTT.